The text below deals with one TCR beta chain. Deletions cut 2 bases from V and 2 bases from J, with 15 bases between. Germline V lookup: CDR1 SGHRS, CDR2 YFSETQ. The CDR3 runs to 16 residues. The data derive from a study of blood T cell repertoires in COVID-19. For the study at large: There were acute and convalescent COVID-19 samples, and they came from the United States, Italy and Spain. Sample material is recorded as cDNA or gDNA derived from T cells, B-cell-depleted T cells, or PBMCs.

TCRdb keeps only in-frame clones here, not all; method: immunoSEQ multiplex PCR. The table records 210,000 or so clones, approximately 84% of them present only once. The sequencing input was peripheral blood. The V gene is TRBV5-1, the J gene TRBJ2-3, with D perhaps TRBD2 (6 bases). This TCR was recovered from a woman aged 50 to 65 with active or convalescent COVID-19. CDR3 in amino acids: CASSFGAGINTDTQYF. DNA for the CDR3: TGCGCCAGCAGCTTCGGGGCGGGGATAAACACAGATACGCAGTATTTT.